Shown below are 6 T cell receptor beta chains from a single sample sequenced in a study of blood T cell repertoires in COVID-19. The protocol was immunoSEQ multiplex PCR, while the TCRdb copy is restricted to in-frame clones and leaves out a portion. This table has roughly 55,000 clones, 80% to 90% appearing once. The sequenced sample was peripheral blood. These receptors came from a man aged 50 to 59 with active COVID-19.

V gene TRBV2 combines with J gene TRBJ2-2, with a weak D call TRBD1 (6 bases). CDR1 SNHLY and CDR2 FYNNEI come from the germline V gene. CDR3 length: 16 amino acids. V was pared by 4 bases and J by 1 base, with 13 bases between. CDR3 region: CASSVRETGNTGELFF. DNA of the CDR3: TGTGCCAGCAGTGTTAGGGAGACAGGGAACACCGGGGAGCTGTTTTTT.

The V gene is TRBV10-3, the J gene TRBJ2-7; TRBD2 matches 7 bases. This CDR3 is built from 14 residues. Germline CDR1 ENHRY, CDR2 SYGVKD. V dropped 3 bases and J dropped 2; count of bases not matched to a gene: 4. The CDR3 region is CAISDWDYAYEQYF. DNA for the CDR3: TGTGCCATCAGTGACTGGGACTACGCCTACGAGCAGTACTTC.

The rearrangement links TRBV6-5 to TRBJ2-2, with D uncertain. This CDR3 contains 12 residues. The V gene lost 6 bases and the J gene lost 4 bases, with 6 bases spanning the gap. The germline gives CDR1 MNHEY, CDR2 SVGAGI. DNA of the CDR3: TGTGCCAGCAGCAGACTCACCGGGGAGCTGTTTTTT. Translated, it gives CASSRLTGELFF.

CDR3: CASSIREGNQPQHF. The CDR3, as DNA: TGTGCCAGTAGTATCAGGGAGGGCAATCAGCCCCAGCATTTT. The chain recombines TRBV19 with TRBJ1-5, with D tentatively TRBD1 (5 bases). V shed 3 bases and J shed 2 bases, with 8 bases lying between them. The CDR3 totals 14 residues. Per germline, CDR1 LNHDA and CDR2 SQIVND (reference sequence). Based on the CDR3 plus reference TRBV19 and TRBJ1-5, the full variable domain is DGGITQSPKYLFRKEGQNVTLSCEQNLNHDAMYWYRQDPGQGLRLIYYSQIVNDFQKGDIAEGYSVSREKKESFPLTVTSAQKNPTAFYLCASSIREGNQPQHFGDGTRLSIL.

This chain uses TRBV19 with TRBJ2-4, with D maybe TRBD1 (5 bases). The CDR3 spans 15 residues. Germline CDR1 LNHDA, CDR2 SQIVND (reference sequence). Trimming left V 3 bases short and J 6 bases short, with 15 bases between. CDR3 in amino acids: CASSMDLGRINIQYF. CDR3 bases: TGTGCCAGTAGTATGGATTTGGGGCGGATAAACATTCAGTACTTC.

The chain links TRBV28 to TRBJ1-2; D ambiguous. CDR3 length: 12 residues. Looked up from germline, CDR1 is MDHEN and CDR2 is SYDVKM. Trimming took 3 bases from V and 2 from J, leaving 4 bases between them. The CDR3 region has the DNA TGTGCCAGCAGTTTCAGAAACTATGGCTACACCTTC. As protein: CASSFRNYGYTF.